This TCR beta chain came from a study of shared clonotypes between healthy human individuals. Study at large: Serving as donors were two women and a few men, whose ages spanned 18 to 49.

As regards this clone: Its specificity is not known.

Study-wide findings and caveats: Despite large depth, sorted-subset datasets appeared incompletely sequenced. The genetic and exposure-history diversity represented was limited by few donors.

Under the authors' procedure: With immunoSEQ giving junction-only sequences and no quality scores, filtering differed. TCRdb's copy holds only in-frame clones and misses some; the assay was immunoSEQ multiplex PCR. That table is the source of V, J and clone size, and D and trimming were worked out from the DNA. The table shows about 1,500,000 clones, with around 95% occurring only once. The sequence derives from a man aged 30-40 years in good health. Sequencing was carried out using naive CD4+ T cells sorted from blood. As to subset: CD45RA+ positively selected.

This chain's CDR3 is CAWKSRTAKNNSGNTIYF. The CDR3 region has the DNA TGTGCCTGGAAGTCCAGGACAGCTAAGAATAACTCTGGAAACACCATATATTTT. The chain recombines TRBV30 with TRBJ1-3, with D possibly matching TRBD1 (6 bases). The CDR3 has 18 amino acids. Germline loops: CDR1 GTSNPN, CDR2 SVGIG (reference sequence). V shed 4 bases and J shed 0 bases, with 22 bases lying between them.